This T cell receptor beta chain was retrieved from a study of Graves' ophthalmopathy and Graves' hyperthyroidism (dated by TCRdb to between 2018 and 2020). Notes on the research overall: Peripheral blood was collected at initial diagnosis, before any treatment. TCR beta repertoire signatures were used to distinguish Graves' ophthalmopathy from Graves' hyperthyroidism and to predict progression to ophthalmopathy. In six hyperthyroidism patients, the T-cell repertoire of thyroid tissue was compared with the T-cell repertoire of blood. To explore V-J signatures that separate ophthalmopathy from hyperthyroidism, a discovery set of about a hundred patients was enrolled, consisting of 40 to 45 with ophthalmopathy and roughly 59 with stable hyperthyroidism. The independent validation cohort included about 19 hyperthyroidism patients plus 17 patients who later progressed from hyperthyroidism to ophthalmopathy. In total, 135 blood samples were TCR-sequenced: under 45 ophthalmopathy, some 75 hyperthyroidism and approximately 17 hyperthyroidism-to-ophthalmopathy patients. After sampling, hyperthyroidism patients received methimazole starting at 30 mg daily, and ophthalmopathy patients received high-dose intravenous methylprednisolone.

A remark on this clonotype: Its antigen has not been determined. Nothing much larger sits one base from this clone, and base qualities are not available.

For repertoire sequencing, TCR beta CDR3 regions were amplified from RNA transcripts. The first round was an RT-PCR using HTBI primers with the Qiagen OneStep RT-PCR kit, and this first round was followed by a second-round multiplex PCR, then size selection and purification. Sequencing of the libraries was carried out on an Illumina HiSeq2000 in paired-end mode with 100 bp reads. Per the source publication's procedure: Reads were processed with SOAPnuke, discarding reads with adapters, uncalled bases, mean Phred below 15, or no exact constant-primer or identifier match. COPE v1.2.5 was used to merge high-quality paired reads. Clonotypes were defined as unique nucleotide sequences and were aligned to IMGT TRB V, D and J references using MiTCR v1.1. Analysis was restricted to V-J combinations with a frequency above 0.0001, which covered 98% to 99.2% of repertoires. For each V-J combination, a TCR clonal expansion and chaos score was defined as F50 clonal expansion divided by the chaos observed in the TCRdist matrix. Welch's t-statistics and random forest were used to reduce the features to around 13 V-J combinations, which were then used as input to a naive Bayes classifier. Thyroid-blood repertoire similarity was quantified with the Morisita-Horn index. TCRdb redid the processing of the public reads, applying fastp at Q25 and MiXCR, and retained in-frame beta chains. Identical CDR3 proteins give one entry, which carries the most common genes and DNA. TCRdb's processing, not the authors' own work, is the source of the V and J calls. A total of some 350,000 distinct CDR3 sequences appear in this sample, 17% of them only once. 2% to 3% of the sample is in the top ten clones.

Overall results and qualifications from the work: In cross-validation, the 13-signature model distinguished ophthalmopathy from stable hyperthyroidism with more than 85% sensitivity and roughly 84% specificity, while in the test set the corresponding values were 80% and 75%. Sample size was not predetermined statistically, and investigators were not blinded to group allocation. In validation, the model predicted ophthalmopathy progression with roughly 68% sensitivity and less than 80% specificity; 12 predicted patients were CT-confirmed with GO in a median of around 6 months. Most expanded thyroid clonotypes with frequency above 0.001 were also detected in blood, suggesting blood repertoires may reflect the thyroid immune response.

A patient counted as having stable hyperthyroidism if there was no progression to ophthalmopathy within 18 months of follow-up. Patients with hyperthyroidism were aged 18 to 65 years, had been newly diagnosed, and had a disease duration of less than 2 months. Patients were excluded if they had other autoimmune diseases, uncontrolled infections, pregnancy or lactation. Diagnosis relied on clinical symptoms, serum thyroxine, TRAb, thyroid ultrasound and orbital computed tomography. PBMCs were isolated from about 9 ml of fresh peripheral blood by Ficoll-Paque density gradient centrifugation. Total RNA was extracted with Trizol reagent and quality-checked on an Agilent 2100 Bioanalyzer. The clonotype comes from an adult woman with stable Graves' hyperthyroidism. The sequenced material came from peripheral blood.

The CDR3 reads CASSPTGLADTEQYF. The sequenced DNA: TGTGCCAGCAGCCCAACGGGACTAGCGGATACGGAGCAGTACTTC. This chain is built from TRBV3-1 and TRBJ2-7, with 11 bases aligning to TRBD2. Including cysteine and phenylalanine, the CDR3 has 15 amino acids. Just the 45-base CDR3 DNA is kept, in frame starting at base 1. Germline trimming amounts to 4 bases on V and 7 bases on J, with 9 as the count of junction bases outside the gene matches. As encoded in the germline V gene (reference sequence), CDR1 is LGHDT while CDR2 is YNNKEL.